The entry below describes one TCR beta chain. Its antigen is still unknown. This specimen comes from a study of a mutant IDH1 vaccine in newly diagnosed glioma. Study background: Patients came in for eight vaccinations, in weeks 1, 3, 5, 7, 11, 15, 19 and 23. Commencement of vaccination occurred 4-6 weeks following radiotherapy alone, or concurrently with temozolomide cycles. Patients arrived already treated with radiotherapy, temozolomide, or both, most having had both. Study-level findings and limits: Pseudoprogression seemed unrelated to changes in top peripheral T cell clonotypes.

The assay was immunoSEQ multiplex PCR, and TCRdb's table has in-frame clones only and misses some. The sample gives about 40,000 clones, more than 85% of which show up once; over 2% is in the top ten. Germline CDR1 reads SGHTA; CDR2 reads FQGTGA. This CDR3 spans 14 amino acids. V shed 0 bases and J shed 8 bases, with 11 bases lying between them. Time point: week 5, during vaccination. Every vaccination contained 300 ug of the mutant IDH1 20-mer peptide and was paired with topical imiquimod. This specimen was PBMCs, taken from a glioma patient whose treatment included an IDH1 peptide vaccine. The TCR was taken from a man in his fifties with glioma. This chain joins TRBV7-3 and TRBJ2-1; either TRBD1 or TRBD2 may fit D (5 bases each). CDR3 loop: CASSLTGALDEQFF. DNA of the CDR3: TGTGCCAGCAGCTTAACCGGGGCCCTCGATGAGCAGTTCTTC.